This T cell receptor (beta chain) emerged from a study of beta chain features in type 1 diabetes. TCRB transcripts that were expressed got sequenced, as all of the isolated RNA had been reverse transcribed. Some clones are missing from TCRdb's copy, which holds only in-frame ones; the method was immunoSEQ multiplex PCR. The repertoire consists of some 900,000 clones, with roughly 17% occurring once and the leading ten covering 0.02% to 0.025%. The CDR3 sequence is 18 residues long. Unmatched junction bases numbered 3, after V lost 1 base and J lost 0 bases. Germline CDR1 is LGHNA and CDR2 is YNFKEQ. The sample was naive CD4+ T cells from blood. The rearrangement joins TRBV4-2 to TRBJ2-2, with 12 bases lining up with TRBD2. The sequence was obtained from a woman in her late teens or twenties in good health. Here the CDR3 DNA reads TGTGCCAGCAGCCAAGCCGGGACTAGCGGGTCGAACACCGGGGAGCTGTTTTTT. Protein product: CASSQAGTSGSNTGELFF.